Below are 27 T cell receptor beta chains sequenced from a single sample in a study of blood T cell repertoires in COVID-19. Sequencing used immunoSEQ multiplex PCR; TCRdb keeps in-frame clones, though not all of them. The data show 130,000 or so clones, 80% to 90% seen once. The sequenced sample was peripheral blood. The origin of the receptors is a man older than 75 with active or convalescent COVID-19.

This clone was counted once. CDR3 coding DNA: TGTGCCAGTAGTCAGGCGTCTAGGGGGCAGCCCCAGCATTTT. This codes for CASSQASRGQPQHF. This chain links TRBV19 with TRBJ1-5, with D possibly being TRBD1 (6 bases). V dropped 5 bases and J dropped 7 bases, with 15 bases sitting between them. The CDR3 runs to 14 residues. The germline V gene encodes CDR1 LNHDA and CDR2 SQIVND (reference sequence).

The chain recombines TRBV30 with TRBJ1-2, with 7 bases matching TRBD1. Trimming took 3 bases from V and 3 from J; bases not matched to a gene: 10. Germline V gene lookup returns CDR1 GTSNPN and CDR2 SVGIG (reference sequence). This CDR3 is built from 15 residues. The CDR3 spells CAWRVRQGGYYGYTF. As DNA, the CDR3 is TGTGCCTGGAGGGTCAGGCAGGGGGGTTACTATGGCTACACCTTC.

The chain uses TRBV7-8 and TRBJ2-7; D gene ambiguous. CDR1 and CDR2 from the germline V gene are SGHVS and FQNEAQ. The germline V and J ends were trimmed by 6 bases and 5 bases, with 8 bases remaining between them. The CDR3 loop spans 11 amino acids. The CDR3 is CASSPYDEQYF. CDR3 nucleotide sequence: TGTGCCAGCAGTCCCTACGACGAGCAGTACTTC.

This clone came up once. The chain combines TRBV7-9 with TRBJ2-3; 7 positions agree with TRBD1. With V trimmed by 3 bases and J by 6 bases, 6 bases remained unmatched. Germline V lookup: CDR1 SEHNR, CDR2 FQNEAQ (reference sequence). CDR3 length equals 14 residues. CDR3 region: CASSFTGATDTQYF. Written as DNA, the CDR3 is TGTGCCAGCAGCTTTACAGGGGCGACTGATACGCAGTATTTT.

In this sample, this clone turned up once. V gene TRBV28 combines with J gene TRBJ1-2; D perhaps matches TRBD1 (6 bases). Per germline, CDR1 MDHEN and CDR2 SYDVKM. The CDR3 covers 11 residues. V lost 3 bases and J 8 bases, leaving 7 bases between the germline ends. The CDR3 protein is CASSFQGGYTF. CDR3 nucleotide sequence: TGTGCCAGCAGTTTTCAGGGGGGCTACACCTTC.

This sequence joins TRBV6-5 and TRBJ2-2, with TRBD1 as a possible D gene (6 bases). This CDR3 contains 13 residues. V was trimmed by 3 bases and J by 7 bases, leaving 9 bases between them. The germline V gene has CDR1 MNHEY and CDR2 SVGAGI. The CDR3 coding sequence is TGTGCCAGCAGTTATGGACAGCACGGGGAGCTGTTTTTT. Residues: CASSYGQHGELFF.

The chain combines TRBV5-1 with TRBJ2-3; 14 positions match TRBD2. CDR1 is SGHRS and CDR2 is YFSETQ in the germline V gene. With 3 bases clipped from V and 7 bases from J, the junction kept 7 bases outside the gene matches. CDR3 size: 16 residues. The CDR3 reads CASSSGTSGGLNTQYF. The CDR3 DNA follows: TGCGCCAGCAGCTCTGGGACTAGCGGGGGCCTAAATACGCAGTATTTT.

The chain uses TRBV20-1 and TRBJ2-3, with 8 bases that match TRBD2. The junction had 7 bases not matched to a gene; V was cut back by 3 bases and J by 2 bases. The CDR3 contains 15 residues. Germline assignment: CDR1 DFQATT and CDR2 SNEGSKA (reference sequence). The CDR3 is CSASMAGGNTDTQYF. CDR3 sequence (DNA): TGCAGTGCTAGTATGGCGGGGGGTAACACAGATACGCAGTATTTT.

Only a few counts were recorded for this clone. DNA of the CDR3: TGTGCCAGCAGTTACTCAGCTGCAGGGATACAGCCCCAGCATTTT. Translated: CASSYSAAGIQPQHF. This chain joins TRBV6-2 or TRBV6-3 and TRBJ1-5, with D perhaps matching TRBD1 (5 bases). The CDR3 covers 15 residues. Trimming stripped 0 bases from V and 7 bases from J, with 13 bases between. Germline CDR1 and CDR2: MNHEY and SVGEGT.

V usage is TRBV6-1 and J usage is TRBJ1-1; no reliable D call. The germline CDR1 and CDR2 sequences are MNHNS and SASEGT. The V and J ends lost 1 base and 3 bases respectively, with 6 bases between them. This CDR3 spans 13 amino acids. The CDR3 loop reads CASSEETYTEAFF. The CDR3 DNA reads as TGTGCCAGCAGTGAAGAGACTTACACTGAAGCTTTCTTT.

CDR3 region: CASRAGFNEKLFF. The CDR3 DNA reads as TGTGCCAGCAGGGCAGGGTTTAATGAAAAACTGTTTTTT. The chain employs TRBV6-5 and TRBJ1-4; a possible D gene is TRBD1 (5 bases). Trimming took 6 bases from V and 4 from J, leaving 9 bases between them. CDR3 length: 13 residues. Germline assignment: CDR1 MNHEY and CDR2 SVGAGI.

The chain uses TRBV30 and TRBJ1-4; perhaps TRBD1 as D (5 bases). The germline V gene encodes CDR1 GTSNPN and CDR2 SVGIG (reference sequence). V lost 4 bases to trimming and J lost 8 bases, with 5 bases between them. The CDR3 is 10 residues long. The CDR3 sequence is CAWKGEKLFF. CDR3 DNA sequence: TGTGCCTGGAAGGGGGAAAAACTGTTTTTT.

This rearrangement joins TRBV7-9 to TRBJ1-1; D not resolved. This CDR3 has 13 amino acids. V was trimmed by 3 bases and J by 11 bases, leaving 16 bases between them. CDR1 and CDR2 from the germline V gene are SEHNR and FQNEAQ (reference sequence). This CDR3 reads CASSLDTDINAFF. The CDR3 DNA sequence: TGTGCCAGCAGCTTGGATACAGACATTAATGCTTTCTTT.

The V gene is TRBV15, the J gene TRBJ1-5, with 7 bases fitting TRBD1. Losses at the gene ends were 1 base for V and 11 bases for J; bases not matched to a gene: 5. The length of the CDR3 is 13 residues. CDR1 is LNHNV and CDR2 is YYDKDF in the germline V gene (reference sequence). The CDR3 coding sequence is TGTGCCACCAGCAGAGGACAGGGCGCTTCCCAGCATTTT. Translating gives CATSRGQGASQHF.

J is TRBJ2-5 and V is TRBV2; D is possibly TRBD1 (6 bases). V shed 10 bases and J shed 5 bases, with 17 bases lying between them. The CDR3 runs 13 residues. The germline CDR1 and CDR2 sequences are SNHLY and FYNNEI. This CDR3 is CATGYFQGETQYF. Written as DNA, the CDR3 is TGTGCCACGGGGTATTTTCAGGGGGAGACCCAGTACTTC. Full variable domain (missing parts from reference TRBV2 and TRBJ2-5): EPEVTQTPSHQVTQMGQEVILRCVPISNHLYFYWYRQILGQKVEFLVSFYNNEISEKSEIFDDQFSVERPDGSNFTLKIRSTKLEDSAMYFCATGYFQGETQYFGPGTRLLVL.

The chain joins TRBV5-4 to TRBJ2-3; TRBD1 agrees at 11 bases. This CDR3 has 17 amino acids. The junction had 10 bases not matched to a gene; V was cut back by 4 bases and J by 3 bases. In germline, CDR1 is SGHNT, CDR2 YYREEE (reference sequence). CDR3 nucleotides: TGTGCCAGCAGCGCCAGGACAGGGGGCGATGGTACAGATACGCAGTATTTT. The encoded protein is CASSARTGGDGTDTQYF.

A single count supports this clone. V is TRBV29-1 and J is TRBJ1-4, with TRBD1 matching over 10 bases. CDR1 is SQVTM, CDR2 ANQGSEA, per germline. V was clipped by 6 bases and J by 6 bases; unmatched bases: 7. The CDR3 loop spans 14 amino acids. The CDR3 here is CSVFQTGGDEKLFF. In DNA form, the CDR3 reads TGCAGCGTCTTCCAGACAGGGGGCGATGAAAAACTGTTTTTT.

In its sample, this clone was seen once. This chain connects TRBV11-2 to TRBJ2-1; unclear D gene. This CDR3 has 17 amino acids. Germline V gene data show CDR1 as SGHAT and CDR2 as FQNNGV. V lost 1 base to trimming and J lost 4 bases, with 17 bases between them. The CDR3 loop is CASSLAPWRNDYNEQFF. CDR3 nucleotides: TGTGCCAGCAGCTTAGCCCCATGGCGGAACGATTACAATGAGCAGTTCTTC. Full variable domain (rest looked up from reference TRBV11-2 and TRBJ2-1): EAGVAQSPRYKIIEKRQSVAFWCNPISGHATLYWYQQILGQGPKLLIQFQNNGVVDDSQLPKDRFSAERLKGVDSTLKIQPAKLEDSAVYLCASSLAPWRNDYNEQFFGPGTRLTVL.

The chain is built from TRBV10-2 and TRBJ2-3; D gene uncertain. The germline CDR1 and CDR2 sequences are WSHSY and SAAADI. The CDR3 contains 15 residues. V lost 2 bases and J lost 0, with 9 bases in between. This chain's CDR3 is CASSEGPFSTDTQYF. CDR3 in DNA: TGCGCCAGCAGTGAGGGCCCCTTTAGCACAGATACGCAGTATTTT.

This clone was seen just once. The chain's CDR3 is CSVEDNGYTIYF. The CDR3 nucleotides are TGCAGCGTTGAAGATAACGGGTACACCATATATTTT. V and J are TRBV29-1 and TRBJ1-3; D remains unclear. The CDR3 length is 12 residues. V was clipped by 0 bases and J by 8 bases, with 8 bases between them. The germline CDR1 and CDR2 sequences are SQVTM and ANQGSEA.

The chain employs TRBV14 and TRBJ1-6; D might be TRBD1 (5 bases). With 5 bases removed from V and 7 bases from J, the gap between germline ends came to 12 bases. This CDR3 spans 14 amino acids. Germline values: CDR1 SGHDN, CDR2 FVKESK. CDR3 sequence: CASSWGGDNSPLHF. CDR3 bases: TGTGCCAGCAGCTGGGGGGGGGACAATTCACCCCTCCACTTT.

The V call is TRBV6-2 or TRBV6-3, the J call TRBJ2-2; D remains ambiguous. Germline lookup yields CDR1 MNHEY and CDR2 SVGEGT. Trimming took off 0 bases at V and 1 base at J, with 9 bases between the two ends. The CDR3 consists of 16 residues. The CDR3 here is CASSYSRSENTGELFF. CDR3 nucleotide sequence: TGTGCCAGCAGTTACTCCCGCTCAGAGAACACCGGGGAGCTGTTTTTT.

The chain is built from TRBV11-2 and TRBJ2-1; D possibly corresponds to TRBD2 (6 bases). Germline-derived CDR1 and CDR2 are SGHAT and FQNNGV. The CDR3 loop spans 15 amino acids. V dropped 0 bases and J dropped 2 bases, with 8 bases sitting between them. CDR3 loop: CASSLDLAAYNEQFF. The DNA of the CDR3 is TGTGCCAGCAGCTTAGATTTAGCGGCCTACAATGAGCAGTTCTTC.

The chain joins TRBV7-3 to TRBJ2-1, with D possibly TRBD1 on 5 matching bases. Germline V gene lookup returns CDR1 SGHTA and CDR2 FQGTGA. This CDR3 has 12 residues. V was trimmed by 3 bases and J by 10 bases, leaving 10 bases between them. The CDR3 DNA follows: TGTGCCAGCAGCTTGACAGTGGGGGAGCAGTTCTTC. It encodes CASSLTVGEQFF.

V usage is TRBV27 and J usage is TRBJ2-3; TRBD2 matches 8 bases. Germline CDR1 and CDR2: MNHEY and SMNVEV (reference sequence). The CDR3 has 17 residues. V shed 4 bases and J 0 bases; nucleotides not matched to a gene: 9. CDR3 nucleotide sequence: TGTGCCAGCAGTTATCCAGCGGGGGCCACTAGCACAGATACGCAGTATTTT. Translating it yields CASSYPAGATSTDTQYF.

The V gene is TRBV5-6, the J gene TRBJ2-5; perhaps TRBD1 as D (5 bases). V dropped 3 bases and J dropped 1 base, with 13 bases sitting between them. Looked up from germline, CDR1 is SGHDT and CDR2 is YYEEEE. The CDR3 loop spans 15 amino acids. The DNA of the CDR3 is TGTGCCAGCAGCTCTAACGGACACGTCCAAGAGACCCAGTACTTC. Protein: CASSSNGHVQETQYF.

This chain uses TRBV5-1 with TRBJ2-3, with 8 bases that match TRBD2. CDR3 size: 19 residues. V shed 4 bases, J shed 1 base, and the junction held 17 bases outside the gene matches. Germline lookup yields CDR1 SGHRS and CDR2 YFSETQ. CDR3 in amino acids: CASSEGFAGGLLGTDTQYF. The CDR3 DNA follows: TGCGCCAGCAGCGAGGGATTCGCGGGGGGCCTCCTTGGCACAGATACGCAGTATTTT.